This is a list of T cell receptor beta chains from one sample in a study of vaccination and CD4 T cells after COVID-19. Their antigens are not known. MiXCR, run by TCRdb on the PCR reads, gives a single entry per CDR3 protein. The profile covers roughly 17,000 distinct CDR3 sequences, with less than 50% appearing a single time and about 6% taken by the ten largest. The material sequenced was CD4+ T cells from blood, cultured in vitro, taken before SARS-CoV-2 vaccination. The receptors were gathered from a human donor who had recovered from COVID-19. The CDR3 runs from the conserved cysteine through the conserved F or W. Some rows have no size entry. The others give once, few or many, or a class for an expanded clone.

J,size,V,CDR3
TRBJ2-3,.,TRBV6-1,CASSRDPSGTSDTQYF
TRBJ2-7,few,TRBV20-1,CSAREGGAGLYEQYF
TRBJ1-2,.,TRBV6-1,CASSRDSWPYGYTF
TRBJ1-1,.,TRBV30,CAWKTGRNTEAFF
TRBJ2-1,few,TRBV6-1,CASSRTVPAYNEQFF
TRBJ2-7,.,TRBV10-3,CAISESPAGGIYYEQYF
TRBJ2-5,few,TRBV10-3,CAISERVGQGETQYF
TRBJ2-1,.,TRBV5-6,CASSSSGIYNEQFF
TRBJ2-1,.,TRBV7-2,CASSLESGYNEQFF
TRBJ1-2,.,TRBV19,CASSGANYGYTF
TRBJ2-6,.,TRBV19,CASSGTSNTLGTNVLTF
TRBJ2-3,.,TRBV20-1,CSARGGYTDTQYF
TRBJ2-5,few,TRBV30,CAWKRGGGETQYF
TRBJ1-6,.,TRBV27,CASSFSGVGRAPLHF
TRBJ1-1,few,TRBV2,CASRAGLPNTEAFF
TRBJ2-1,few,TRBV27,CASSLTSASYNEQFF
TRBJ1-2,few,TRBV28,CASSFRRETVGGYTF
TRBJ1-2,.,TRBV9,CASSVGDRATYGYTF
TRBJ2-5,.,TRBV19,CASSPLIAGDPKETQYF
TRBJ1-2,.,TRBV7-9,CASSLVAGHYGYTF
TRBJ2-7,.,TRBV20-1,CSARLAGGPYEQYF
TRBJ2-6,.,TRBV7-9,CASNLAGGGGANVLTF
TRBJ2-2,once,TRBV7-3,CASSAHSDANTGELFF
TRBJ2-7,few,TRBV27,CASSFEPGNPYEQYF
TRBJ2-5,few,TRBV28,CASSLKETQYF
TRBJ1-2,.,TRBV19,CASRWTGGGYGYTF
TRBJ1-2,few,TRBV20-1,CSARVTTYGYTF
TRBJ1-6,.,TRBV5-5,CASSPGAGRSPLHF
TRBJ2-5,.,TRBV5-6,CASSLEYWRGKTTQYF
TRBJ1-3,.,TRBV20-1,CSARRGLDSGNTIYF
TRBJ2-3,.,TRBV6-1,CASSEGGTPDTQYF
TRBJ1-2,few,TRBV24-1,CATSDSGPRYGYTF
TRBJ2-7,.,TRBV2,CASSFTSGSHYEQYF
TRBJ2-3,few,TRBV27,CASSLPGLSTDTQYF
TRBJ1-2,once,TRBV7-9,CASSLGGAGTYGYTF
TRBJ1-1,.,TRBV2,CASSEGTLRSWNTEAFF
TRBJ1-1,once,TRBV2,CASSQQQDTEAFF
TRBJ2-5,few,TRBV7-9,CASSFGGEGATQYF
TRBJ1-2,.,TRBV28,CASGGYTF
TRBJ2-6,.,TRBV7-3,CASSPRQEFYSGANVLTF
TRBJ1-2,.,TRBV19,CASTGGTSYGYTF
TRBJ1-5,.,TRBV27,CASSPSFQGRYSNQPQHF
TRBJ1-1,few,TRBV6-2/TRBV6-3,CATSRSRVNTEAFF
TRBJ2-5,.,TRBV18,CASSPQGPLLETQYF
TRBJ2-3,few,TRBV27,CASSLLPRGRGGANTQYF
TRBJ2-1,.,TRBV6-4,CASSVWLARRPYNEQFF
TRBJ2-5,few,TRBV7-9,CASSQGQSTGETQYF
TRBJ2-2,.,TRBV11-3,CASSKRAASNTGELFF
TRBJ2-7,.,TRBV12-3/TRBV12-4,CASSPPGLGYEQYF
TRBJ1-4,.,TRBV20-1,CSARDPGRVNEKLFF
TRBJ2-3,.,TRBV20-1,CSARDTGLDTQYF
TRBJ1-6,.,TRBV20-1,CSAQNRGATYNSPLHF
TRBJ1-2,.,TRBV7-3,CASSLNPDRDYGYTF